These 17 T cell receptor beta chains were all obtained from the same sample, sequenced in a study. TCRdb re-derived calls from the RT-PCR reads in MiXCR, one entry per CDR3 protein. This sample has approximately 720,000 distinct CDR3 sequences; 14% occur once, and the top ten carry around 3.3%. The sample comprised memory CD4+ T cells from blood. Receptors originate from a female donor in good health, serving as a healthy control.

The CDR3 DNA reads as TGTGCCTTTACGGGGCAGGGCGGCAATCAGCCCCAGCATTTT. Translating gives CAFTGQGGNQPQHF. The V call is TRBV30, the J call TRBJ1-5; TRBD1 might be the D (5 bases). The V gene lost 7 bases and the J gene lost 2 bases, with 15 bases spanning the gap. In germline, CDR1 is GTSNPN, CDR2 SVGIG (reference sequence). This CDR3 has 14 residues.

This clonotype was seen a few times. The rearrangement joins TRBV18 to TRBJ2-1; 9 positions match TRBD2. The CDR3 sequence is 18 residues long. Germline lookup yields CDR1 KGHSH and CDR2 LQKENI. The trim removed 3 bases at V and 0 bases at J, leaving 9 bases unmatched. CDR3 nucleotide sequence: TGTGCCAGCTCACCGTACCCTAGCGGGACTAGCTCCTACAATGAGCAGTTCTTC. Residues: CASSPYPSGTSSYNEQFF.

The chain couples TRBV7-2 to TRBJ2-7; 9 nucleotides match TRBD2. From germline, CDR1 is SGHTA and CDR2 FQGNSA. With 1 base clipped from V and 4 bases from J, the junction kept 11 bases outside the gene matches. CDR3 length: 17 amino acids. The CDR3 nucleotides are TGTGCCAGCAGCTTAGGGCCCGCGGGCGGGAGGGAGTACGAGCAGTACTTC. Translating gives CASSLGPAGGREYEQYF.

The V call is TRBV11-2, the J call TRBJ2-5; D call uncertain. Germline V lookup: CDR1 SGHAT, CDR2 FQNNGV. The germline V and J ends were trimmed by 5 bases and 2 bases, with 9 bases remaining between them. CDR3 length equals 13 residues. The CDR3 nucleotides read TGTGCCAGCAGCCAGATGCTGCAAGAGACCCAGTACTTC. Its translation: CASSQMLQETQYF.

This clonotype occurred a few times. The rearrangement links TRBV7-2 to TRBJ1-5; 7 bases map to TRBD1. Germline V gives CDR1 SGHTA, CDR2 FQGNSA. Unmatched junction bases numbered 10, after V lost 5 bases and J lost 6 bases. The CDR3 loop spans 15 amino acids. CDR3 DNA sequence: TGTGCCAGCAGCGTAAGACAGGGAACGGGTCAGCCCCAGCATTTT. Its translation is CASSVRQGTGQPQHF.

V gene TRBV2 combines with J gene TRBJ2-1; D may be TRBD1 (6 bases). The V end lost 5 bases, the J end lost 14 bases, and 19 bases lay between the germline ends. CDR1 is SNHLY, CDR2 FYNNEI, per germline. This CDR3 is 13 amino acids long. The CDR3 coding sequence is TGTGCCAGCAGTCTATACAATACGGACAGCGAGTTCTTC. Translated, it gives CASSLYNTDSEFF.

The chain employs TRBV7-2 and TRBJ2-5; no clear D. Trimming removed 2 bases at V and 5 bases at J, with 12 bases between. CDR1 SGHTA and CDR2 FQGNSA come from the germline V gene. The CDR3 contains 14 residues. CDR3 amino acids: CASSLTTFGETQYF. Here the CDR3 DNA reads TGTGCCAGCAGCTTAACGACCTTCGGGGAGACCCAGTACTTC.

This clonotype was seen a handful of times. The CDR3 DNA reads TGTGCCAGCAGTTATCACGGGAGTGACACAGATACGCAGTATTTT. Translated, it gives CASSYHGSDTDTQYF. The chain recombines TRBV27 with TRBJ2-3; TRBD2 is a possible D gene (6 bases). Germline assignment: CDR1 MNHEY and CDR2 SMNVEV (reference sequence). The length of the CDR3 is 15 residues. Trimming pared 4 bases from V and 2 bases from J, leaving 13 bases between.

The V gene is TRBV10-3, the J gene TRBJ2-3; TRBD2 agrees at 8 bases. CDR3 length: 14 amino acids. Looked up from germline, CDR1 is ENHRY and CDR2 is SYGVKD. V shed 9 bases, J shed 7 bases, and the junction held 12 bases outside the gene matches. CDR3 sequence: CAIKHPGLGNTQYF. CDR3 in DNA: TGTGCCATAAAACACCCGGGACTAGGGAATACGCAGTATTTT.

This clonotype was observed many times. The genes are TRBV20-1 and TRBJ1-2, with a tentative D call TRBD1 (5 bases). V was pared by 0 bases and J by 8 bases, with 19 bases between. Germline values: CDR1 DFQATT, CDR2 SNEGSKA (reference sequence). The CDR3 consists of 15 residues. The CDR3 here is CSARESKRGAGGYTF. In nucleotides, the CDR3 is TGCAGTGCTAGAGAGTCGAAGAGGGGCGCGGGAGGCTACACCTTC.

This clonotype was seen a few times. This chain joins TRBV9 and TRBJ1-1, with 8 bases that match TRBD1. The germline CDR1 and CDR2 sequences are SGDLS and YYNGEE. With V trimmed by 2 bases and J by 1 base, 7 bases remained unmatched. The CDR3 is 16 residues long. CDR3 loop: CASSVDWDRRNTEAFF. The CDR3 nucleotides are TGTGCCAGCAGCGTGGATTGGGACAGGAGGAACACTGAAGCTTTCTTT.

This clonotype was counted between two and nine times. This chain uses TRBV10-3 with TRBJ1-1; D is unclear. The CDR3 runs to 14 residues. V was clipped by 1 base and J by 11 bases, with 17 bases between them. Germline V lookup: CDR1 ENHRY, CDR2 SYGVKD. CDR3 nucleotide sequence: TGTGCCATCAGTGAGTTCTCCGACAAGACTTGGGCTTTCTTT. It encodes CAISEFSDKTWAFF.

As to this clonotype: This may be a read error: a much more frequent sequence differs by one nucleotide. CDR3 amino acids: CSAAPGAGQPQHF. As DNA, the CDR3 is TGCAGTGCTGCCCCAGGGGCGGGTCAGCCCCAGCATTTT. The chain uses TRBV20-1 and TRBJ1-5, with D possibly matching TRBD1 (6 bases). This CDR3 has 13 amino acids. V was pared by 5 bases and J by 6 bases, with 14 bases between. CDR1 and CDR2 (germline): DFQATT, SNEGSKA (reference sequence).

This clonotype was counted ten times or more. The V and J genes are TRBV5-1 and TRBJ2-1; D is undetermined. CDR3 length equals 14 residues. V lost 1 base and J 0 bases, leaving 5 bases between the germline ends. CDR1 is SGHRS, CDR2 YFSETQ, per germline. CDR3 sequence reads: CASSLHTSYNEQFF. The CDR3 DNA reads as TGCGCCAGCAGCTTGCACACCTCCTACAATGAGCAGTTCTTC.

J is TRBJ1-4 and V is TRBV5-1; D remains ambiguous. V was shortened by 1 base and J by 3 bases, with 7 bases between the two germline ends. The CDR3 extends over 14 amino acids. CDR1 is SGHRS, CDR2 YFSETQ, per germline. The DNA for the CDR3 is TGCGCCAGCAGCTTGACCAGTTCTAATGAAAAACTGTTTTTT. Translation gives CASSLTSSNEKLFF.

The table lists this clonotype with many counts. The chain uses TRBV4-3 and TRBJ1-2, with a weak D call TRBD1 (5 bases). Between the trimmed V and J ends, which lost 0 bases and 6 bases, there was a span of 35 bases. Germline V gene sequence: CDR1 LGHNA, CDR2 YSLEER. The CDR3 consists of 22 residues. The CDR3 sequence: CASSQDRAPGLRGLSDRDGYTF. The CDR3 DNA is TGCGCCAGCAGCCAAGATAGGGCCCCGGGCCTTCGGGGCCTAAGCGATCGGGATGGCTACACCTTC.

This clonotype was seen more than once but under ten times. The rearrangement joins TRBV20-1 to TRBJ2-1; TRBD2 aligns across 7 bases. The germline V gene has CDR1 DFQATT and CDR2 SNEGSKA (reference sequence). The CDR3 loop spans 16 amino acids. Losses at the gene ends were 0 bases for V and 7 bases for J; bases not matched to a gene: 12. The CDR3, as DNA: TGCAGTGCTAGAGATCTGCCGGGGGAGGGGTGGAATGAGCAGTTCTTC. Translation: CSARDLPGEGWNEQFF.